Listed below are T cell receptor beta chains from one sample, sequenced in a study of shared clonotypes between healthy human individuals. Clones were sequenced by immunoSEQ multiplex PCR, and TCRdb holds only the in-frame ones, with some missing. The sample includes 2,100,000 or so clones, more than 90% of them seen just once. Sequenced: naive CD4+ T cells sorted from blood. These receptors originate from a young man in good health. The CDR3 runs from the conserved cysteine through the conserved F or W. A D gene is named only where the DNA matches it firmly. Clone size is not always given. Where it is, it says once, few, many or a class for expanded clones.

v_call,j_call,clone_size,d_call,cdr3_nt,cdr3_aa
TRBV10-3,TRBJ1-1,NA,TRBD1,TGTGCCATCGGACCCGGACAGGGGGACACTGAAGCTTTCTTT,CAIGPGQGDTEAFF
TRBV4-1,TRBJ1-5,NA,TRBD1,TGCGCCAGCAGCCATGCCGGGACAGGGGAGCCCCAGCATTTT,CASSHAGTGEPQHF
TRBV7-9,TRBJ2-3,NA,NA,TGTGCCAGCAGCTTAGCTCAGGGTCACACAGATACGCAGTATTTT,CASSLAQGHTDTQYF
TRBV7-2,TRBJ1-1,NA,NA,TGTGCCAGCAGCTTAGGCGGGCCCCCCGAATGGGACACTGAAGCTTTCTTT,CASSLGGPPEWDTEAFF
TRBV19,TRBJ2-7,NA,NA,TGTGCCAGTAGTACACTCTTCACATCCTACGAGCAGTACTTC,CASSTLFTSYEQYF
TRBV20-1,TRBJ1-5,NA,NA,TGCAGTGCTACCGATGGCGGGCGCGCGCATTTT,CSATDGGRAHF
TRBV5-1,TRBJ2-1,NA,NA,TGCGCCAGCAGCTTGGACTTTTCCTACAATGAGCAGTTCTTC,CASSLDFSYNEQFF
TRBV30,TRBJ2-5,NA,NA,TGTGCCTCGGATACGGGGTTCATGGCTTTACAAGAGACCCAGTACTTC,CASDTGFMALQETQYF
TRBV4-3,TRBJ2-7,NA,NA,TGCGCCAGCAGCCAAGATTGGAGGTCGACCTACGAGCAGTACTTC,CASSQDWRSTYEQYF
TRBV6-6,TRBJ2-6,NA,NA,TGTGCCAGTAGCGACGGAGCCTCTGGGGCCAACGTCCTGACTTTC,CASSDGASGANVLTF
TRBV18,TRBJ1-5,NA,NA,TGTGCCAGCTCAGGTCAACAGGGTCTCATGGAGCCCCAGCATTTT,CASSGQQGLMEPQHF
TRBV23-1,TRBJ2-7,NA,TRBD1,TGCGCCAGCAGTCAACCAAACCCGGGACAGCGAAAAGACTACGAGCAGTACTTC,CASSQPNPGQRKDYEQYF
TRBV5-4,TRBJ2-3,once,NA,TGTGCCAGCAGCTTGCGTTCCCTGGCAGGGATTGAGACGCAGTATTTT,CASSLRSLAGIETQYF
TRBV6-5,TRBJ1-6,NA,NA,TGTGCCAGCAGTCGAAGCGGTCCTGGGGGTTCACCCCTCCACTTT,CASSRSGPGGSPLHF
TRBV11-2,TRBJ1-2,NA,TRBD1,TGTGCCAGCAGCTTATACGGGACAGGGATGAGGGGCTACACCTTC,CASSLYGTGMRGYTF
TRBV27,TRBJ2-3,NA,TRBD2,TGTGCCAGCAGTTTCCTAGCGGGCACAGATACGCAGTATTTT,CASSFLAGTDTQYF
TRBV5-1,TRBJ2-7,NA,NA,TGCGCCAGCAGCTTGAGCGGAGGAGTCTACGAGCAGTACTTC,CASSLSGGVYEQYF
TRBV6-6,TRBJ2-7,NA,NA,TGTGCCAGCAGTTACTCGATCACAGCGGGCTACGAGCAGTACTTC,CASSYSITAGYEQYF
TRBV5-1,TRBJ2-1,NA,NA,TGCGCCAGCAGCCACGGTAGGGGCCCGGACAATGAGCAGTTCTTC,CASSHGRGPDNEQFF
TRBV5-1,TRBJ1-1,NA,NA,TGCGCCAGCAGCCTGAATGGGGAAGCTTTCTTT,CASSLNGEAFF